This TCR beta chain is from a study of blood T cell repertoires in COVID-19. Study-wide background: Acute and convalescent COVID-19 specimens originated in the United States, Italy and Spain. In each case, the material was cDNA or gDNA derived from T cells, B-cell-depleted T cells, or PBMCs.

Germline CDR1 is MNHEY and CDR2 is SVGEGT. The CDR3 has 13 residues. Between the trimmed V and J ends, which lost 0 bases and 3 bases, there was a span of 5 bases. Only in-frame clones appear in the TCRdb table, and some are missing; sequencing was by immunoSEQ multiplex PCR. The sample holds a few hundred thousand clones, about 90% seen once. Sequences were obtained from peripheral blood. The source of this sequence is a woman aged 30 to 39 who had recovered from COVID-19. The chain employs TRBV6-2 or TRBV6-3 and TRBJ2-5; D might be TRBD1 (5 bases). The CDR3 is CASSYSGEETQYF. The CDR3 nucleotides read TGTGCCAGCAGTTACTCAGGGGAAGAGACCCAGTACTTC.